This T cell receptor beta chain was sequenced in a study of blood T cells in healthy people across ages. This CDR3 has 16 amino acids. Next came a second PCR, run for about 7 to 12 cycles, which used a sample-barcoded 5' primer along with a J-beta primer mix. Researchers report that a template-switch adaptor with 12 random nucleotides tagged each cDNA molecule. MiXCR was run by TCRdb on the 5' RACE reads, yielding one entry per CDR3 protein. The sample consists of 980,000 or so distinct CDR3 sequences, about 48% of them appearing once. Every donor gave roughly 9.6 milliliters of peripheral blood. Isolated per sample were at least 7 million PBMCs. This clonotype was picked up a small number of times.

The sample consisted of blood. The origin of this receptor is a man aged 30 to 45 in good health. The rearrangement joins TRBV12-3 or TRBV12-4 to TRBJ2-3, with D tentatively TRBD1 (5 bases). The CDR3: CASGSGQGESTDTQYF. CDR3 in DNA: TGTGCTTCGGGTTCCGGGCAGGGTGAAAGCACAGATACGCAGTATTTT.